The 8 T cell receptor beta chains presented below share a single source sample, sequenced in a study of identical twins. MiXCR was run by TCRdb on the 5' RACE reads, yielding one entry per CDR3 protein. Of around 100,000 distinct CDR3 sequences detected, less than 6.5% appear once; the ten largest clones hold approximately 12%. Input material: memory T cells sorted from blood. These receptors were obtained from a woman in her 50s in good health.

The table lists this clonotype with many counts. The CDR3 protein is CATSDPGLRINEQFF. CDR3 sequence (DNA): TGTGCCACCAGTGATCCGGGACTCCGTATCAATGAGCAGTTCTTC. The V call is TRBV24-1, the J call TRBJ2-1; D is perhaps TRBD2 (6 bases). The V gene lost 3 bases and the J gene lost 6 bases, with 14 bases spanning the gap. The CDR3 spans 15 residues. Germline V lookup: CDR1 KGHDR, CDR2 SFDVKD.

This clonotype appeared many times. The chain uses TRBV20-1 and TRBJ2-3, with D perhaps matching TRBD2 (5 bases). This CDR3 spans 17 amino acids. Germline CDR1 is DFQATT and CDR2 is SNEGSKA (reference sequence). The V end was cut by 4 bases, the J end by 7 bases, with 27 bases between. Here the CDR3 DNA reads TGCAGTGCTACCGGAACTCTGGGTCCAGCCCCGGGGTATACGCAGTATTTT. Translating it yields CSATGTLGPAPGYTQYF.

This clonotype was observed at least ten times. V gene TRBV20-1 combines with J gene TRBJ1-2, with 7 bases lining up with TRBD1. Germline V gene lookup returns CDR1 DFQATT and CDR2 SNEGSKA (reference sequence). CDR3 size: 16 residues. After removal of 0 bases from V and 0 bases from J, the junction contained 7 bases not matched to a gene. CDR3 sequence reads: CSARDVDRPPNYGYTF. The CDR3 bases are TGCAGTGCTAGAGACGTGGACAGGCCGCCTAACTATGGCTACACCTTC.

In its sample, this clonotype was seen many times. The chain combines TRBV10-3 with TRBJ2-7, with 10 bases fitting TRBD2. Unmatched junction bases numbered 3, after V lost 7 bases and J lost 0 bases. This CDR3 has 14 residues. Germline CDR1 reads ENHRY; CDR2 reads SYGVKD. CDR3 nucleotides: TGTGCCATCACCGGGACTAGCGACTCCTACGAGCAGTACTTC. Translating it yields CAITGTSDSYEQYF.

In this sample, this clonotype turned up many times. The chain uses TRBV7-8 and TRBJ2-2; unclear D gene. This CDR3 has 14 residues. Trimming removed 5 bases from V and 1 base from J, with 8 bases in between. Germline loops: CDR1 SGHVS, CDR2 FQNEAQ. CDR3 bases: TGTGCCAGCAGCAAGACAAGGAACACCGGGGAGCTGTTTTTT. It specifies CASSKTRNTGELFF.

The rearrangement joins TRBV10-1 to TRBJ1-6; no definite D call. Germline CDR1 WNHNN, CDR2 SYGVQD (reference sequence). The CDR3 contains 13 residues. Trimming left V 8 bases short and J 7 bases short, with 12 bases between. The CDR3 DNA reads as TGCGCCAGCCGCTCGGCGGGGAATTCACCCCTCCACTTT. It is translated as CASRSAGNSPLHF.

This clonotype was picked up one time. The chain has TRBV7-8 and TRBJ2-3; no firm D call. CDR1 and CDR2 from the germline V gene are SGHVS and FQNEAQ. Deletions cut 0 bases from V and 4 bases from J, with 11 bases between. The CDR3 is made up of 15 amino acids. Here the CDR3 DNA reads TGTGCCAGCAGCTTAGCAGCTGCTGCAGCAGATACGCAGTATTTT. Translated: CASSLAAAAADTQYF.

Many counts were recorded for this clonotype. The chain is built from TRBV5-1 and TRBJ2-3; tentatively, D is TRBD1 (6 bases). CDR1 SGHRS and CDR2 YFSETQ come from the germline V gene. The CDR3 length is 15 residues. Trimming cost V 3 bases and J 0 bases, with 11 bases left between them. Written as DNA, the CDR3 is TGCGCCAGCAGCTCAGGGACACATAGCACAGATACGCAGTATTTT. Its protein product is CASSSGTHSTDTQYF.